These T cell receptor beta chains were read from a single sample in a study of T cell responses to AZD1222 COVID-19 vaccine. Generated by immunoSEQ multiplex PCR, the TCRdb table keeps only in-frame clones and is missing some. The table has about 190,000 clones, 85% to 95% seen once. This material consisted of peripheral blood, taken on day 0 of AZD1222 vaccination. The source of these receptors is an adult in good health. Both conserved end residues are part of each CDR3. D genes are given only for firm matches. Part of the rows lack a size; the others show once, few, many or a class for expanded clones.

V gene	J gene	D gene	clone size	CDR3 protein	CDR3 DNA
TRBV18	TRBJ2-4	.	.	CASSLPWAGKNIQYF	TGTGCCAGCTCACTCCCCTGGGCGGGCAAAAACATTCAGTACTTC
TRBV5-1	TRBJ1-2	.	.	CASRPQIGDYGYTF	TGCGCCAGCCGACCTCAGATTGGGGACTATGGCTACACCTTC
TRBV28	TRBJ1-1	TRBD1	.	CASKPGQGERYTEAFF	TGTGCCAGCAAGCCGGGACAGGGGGAGAGGTACACTGAAGCTTTCTTT
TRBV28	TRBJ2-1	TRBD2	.	CASSFQRGARNEQFF	TGTGCCAGCAGTTTCCAGCGGGGGGCCCGGAATGAGCAGTTCTTC
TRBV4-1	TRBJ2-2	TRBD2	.	CASSQGAGGNTGELFF	TGCGCCAGCAGCCAAGGAGCGGGGGGGAACACCGGGGAGCTGTTTTTT
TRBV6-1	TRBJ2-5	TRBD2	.	CASGTIQETQYF	TGTGCCAGCGGGACTATCCAAGAGACCCAGTACTTC
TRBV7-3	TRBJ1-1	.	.	CASSLGPVNTEAFF	TGTGCCAGCAGCCTGGGGCCCGTGAACACTGAAGCTTTCTTT
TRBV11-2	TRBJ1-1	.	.	CASSLDLVNTEAFF	TGTGCCAGCAGCTTAGATCTTGTGAACACTGAAGCTTTCTTT
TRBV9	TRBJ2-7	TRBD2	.	CASSGGTTSTRQYF	TGTGCCAGCAGCGGCGGGACTACCTCTACGAGGCAGTACTTC
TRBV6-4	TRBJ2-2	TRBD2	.	CASRALAGAGELFF	TGTGCCAGCAGGGCACTAGCGGGGGCCGGGGAGCTGTTTTTT
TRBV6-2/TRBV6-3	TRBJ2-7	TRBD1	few	CASSLQGASSYEQYF	TGTGCCAGCAGTCTTCAGGGGGCATCCTCCTACGAGCAGTACTTC
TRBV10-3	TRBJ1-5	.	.	CAISDTNQPQHF	TGTGCCATCAGTGACACCAATCAGCCCCAGCATTTT
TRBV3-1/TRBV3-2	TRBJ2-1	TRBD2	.	CASSQTGGNYNEQFF	TGTGCCAGCAGCCAAACGGGGGGGAACTACAATGAGCAGTTCTTC
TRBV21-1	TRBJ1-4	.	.	CASSKGRREGGWFIEKLFF	TGTGCCAGCAGCAAAGGCCGGCGGGAGGGGGGATGGTTCATCGAAAAACTGTTTTTT
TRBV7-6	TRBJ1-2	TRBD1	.	CASSLTQGARNYGYTF	TGTGCCAGCAGCTTAACACAGGGGGCGAGAAACTATGGCTACACCTTC
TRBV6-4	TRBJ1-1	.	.	CASSEYSGGVGEAFF	TGTGCCAGCAGTGAGTATTCTGGGGGCGTCGGTGAAGCTTTCTTT
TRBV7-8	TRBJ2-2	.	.	CASSYPTGPNTGELFF	TGTGCCAGCAGCTACCCCACAGGACCTAACACCGGGGAGCTGTTTTTT
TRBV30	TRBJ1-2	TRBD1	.	CAWSVSWTGAGYTF	TGTGCCTGGAGTGTTTCTTGGACAGGGGCTGGCTACACCTTC
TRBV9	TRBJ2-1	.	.	CASSARPGLNNEQFF	TGTGCCAGCAGCGCAAGACCGGGACTCAACAATGAGCAGTTCTTC
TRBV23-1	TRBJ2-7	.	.	CASNGRNSYEQYF	TGCGCCAGCAATGGAAGGAACTCCTACGAGCAGTACTTC
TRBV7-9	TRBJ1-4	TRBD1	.	CASSPGTEVNEKLFF	TGTGCCAGCAGCCCCGGGACAGAGGTTAATGAAAAACTGTTTTTT
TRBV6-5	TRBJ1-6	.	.	CASTIGQTSPLHF	TGTGCCAGCACCATCGGACAGACTTCACCCCTCCACTTT
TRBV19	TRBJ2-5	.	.	CASSTGPDKTQYF	TGTGCCAGTAGCACAGGGCCGGACAAGACCCAGTACTTC
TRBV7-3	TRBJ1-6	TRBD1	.	CASSRTGGNSPLHF	TGTGCCAGCAGCCGGACAGGGGGGAATTCACCCCTCCACTTT
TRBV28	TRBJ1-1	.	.	CASSLAGAGKGEAFF	TGTGCCAGCAGTTTGGCGGGGGCTGGGAAGGGTGAAGCTTTCTTT
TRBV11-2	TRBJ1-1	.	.	CASSSTGAPGNTEAFF	TGTGCCAGCAGCTCCACCGGGGCACCGGGGAACACTGAAGCTTTCTTT
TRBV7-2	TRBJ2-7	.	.	CASSLGVGYEQYF	TGTGCCAGCAGCTTAGGGGTGGGCTACGAGCAGTACTTC
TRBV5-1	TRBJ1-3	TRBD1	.	CASSATGQGGRNTIYF	TGCGCCAGCAGCGCTACCGGACAGGGAGGCAGAAACACCATATATTTT
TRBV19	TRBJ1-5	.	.	CASKGTRRDQPQHF	TGTGCCAGTAAAGGGACCAGGAGGGATCAGCCCCAGCATTTT
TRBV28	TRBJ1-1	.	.	CASSLWGGTEAFF	TGTGCCAGCAGTTTATGGGGTGGGACTGAAGCTTTCTTT
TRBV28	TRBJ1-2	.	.	CASGSRDGLLYGYTF	TGTGCCAGTGGGTCCCGGGACGGCTTACTCTATGGCTACACCTTC
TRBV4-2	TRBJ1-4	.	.	CASGERNEKLFF	TGTGCCAGCGGAGAGCGTAATGAAAAACTGTTTTTT
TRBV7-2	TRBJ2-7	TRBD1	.	CASSPDRGREQYF	TGTGCCAGCAGCCCGGACAGGGGGCGCGAGCAGTACTTC
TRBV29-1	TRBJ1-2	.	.	CSPYLPSYGYTF	TGCAGCCCTTATTTGCCCTCCTATGGCTACACCTTC
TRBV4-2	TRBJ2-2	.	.	CASSQGSSNTGELFF	TGTGCCAGCAGCCAAGGGTCCAGTAACACCGGGGAGCTGTTTTTT
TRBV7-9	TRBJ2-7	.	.	CASSLVLREQYF	TGTGCCAGCAGCTTAGTGTTGCGGGAGCAGTACTTC
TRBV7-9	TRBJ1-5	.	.	CASSLAGQENSQPQHF	TGTGCCAGCAGCTTAGCTGGCCAGGAGAACTCTCAGCCCCAGCATTTT
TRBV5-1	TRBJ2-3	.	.	CASSLRGDTQYF	TGCGCCAGCAGCTTGAGGGGAGATACGCAGTATTTT
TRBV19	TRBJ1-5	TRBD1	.	CASSMAGGGNQPQHF	TGTGCCAGTAGTATGGCAGGGGGCGGGAATCAGCCCCAGCATTTT